A single T cell receptor beta chain is shown here with its context. The entry originates in a study of blood T cell repertoires in COVID-19. In the study overall: Sites in the United States, Italy and Spain provided acute and convalescent COVID-19 samples. Sample material is recorded as cDNA or gDNA derived from T cells, B-cell-depleted T cells, or PBMCs.

Authors' methods: Nucleated cell counts were estimated from reference gene primer amplification. Clones were sequenced by immunoSEQ multiplex PCR, and TCRdb holds only the in-frame ones, with some missing. V and J calls and clone size follow that table, whereas D and trimming were derived from the DNA. Among fewer than 140,000 clones listed, 71% were seen once. Per the germline V gene, CDR1 is GTSNPN and CDR2 is SVGIG (reference sequence). V shed 3 bases and J shed 0 bases, with 11 bases lying between them. CDR3 length: 15 amino acids. This sequence was found in a human donor with acute or convalescent COVID-19. The donor label of this sample is uncertain. The specimen was peripheral blood. This chain uses TRBV30 with TRBJ1-4, with no clear D. In DNA, the CDR3 is TGTGCCTGGAGGGCAGGAATTGCAACTAATGAAAAACTGTTTTTT. This gives the protein CAWRAGIATNEKLFF.